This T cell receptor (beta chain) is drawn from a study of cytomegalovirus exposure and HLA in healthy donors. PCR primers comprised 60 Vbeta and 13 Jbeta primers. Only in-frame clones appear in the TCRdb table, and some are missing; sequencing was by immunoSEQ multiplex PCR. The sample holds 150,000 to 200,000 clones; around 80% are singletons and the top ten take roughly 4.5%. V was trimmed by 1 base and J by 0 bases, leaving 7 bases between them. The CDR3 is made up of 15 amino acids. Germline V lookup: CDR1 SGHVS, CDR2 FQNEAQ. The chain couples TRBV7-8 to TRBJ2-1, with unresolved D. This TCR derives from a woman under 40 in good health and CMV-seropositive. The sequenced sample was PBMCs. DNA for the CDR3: TGTGCCAGCAGCTTAGGGGCGAGCTCCTACAATGAGCAGTTCTTC. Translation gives CASSLGASSYNEQFF.